Listed here are 21 T cell receptor beta chains from one sample, sequenced in a study of cytomegalovirus exposure and HLA in healthy donors. Researchers ran the PCR with 60 Vbeta and 13 Jbeta primers. TCRdb's table, derived via immunoSEQ multiplex PCR, lists solely in-frame clones and lacks some. The data show approximately 170,000 clones, 73% seen once. Material for sequencing was PBMCs. The receptors stem from a woman aged 18-29 years in good health and CMV-seropositive.

The CDR3: CAWTPGNTIYF. The CDR3 DNA reads TGTGCCTGGACTCCTGGAAACACCATATATTTT. The chain joins TRBV30 to TRBJ1-3; no definite D call. Germline CDR1 and CDR2: GTSNPN and SVGIG (reference sequence). V lost 4 bases to trimming and J lost 2 bases, with 3 bases between them. There are 11 residues in the CDR3.

The chain links TRBV7-9 to TRBJ2-2, with D possibly being TRBD2 (7 bases). The V end lost 5 bases, the J end lost 6 bases, and 19 bases lay between the germline ends. The germline gives CDR1 SEHNR, CDR2 FQNEAQ (reference sequence). There are 16 residues in the CDR3. The CDR3 protein is CASSPRGGGFSGELFF. The CDR3 coding sequence is TGTGCCAGCAGCCCCCGAGGGGGGGGGTTCTCCGGGGAGCTGTTTTTT.

This chain joins TRBV7-9 and TRBJ2-3; 7 positions match TRBD1. Germline loops: CDR1 SEHNR, CDR2 FQNEAQ (reference sequence). The J segment lost 1 base and the V segment lost 5 bases, leaving 12 bases of the junction unmatched. The CDR3 covers 17 residues. The CDR3 sequence: CASSTGSGGPRTDTQYF. The CDR3, as DNA: TGTGCCAGCAGCACGGGGTCAGGGGGACCACGCACAGATACGCAGTATTTT.

Note on this clone: The sample has other DNA sequences that encode this CDR3 too. The chain recombines TRBV20-1 with TRBJ1-1, with D perhaps TRBD1 (6 bases). There are 11 residues in the CDR3. Germline CDR1 is DFQATT and CDR2 is SNEGSKA (reference sequence). The germline V and J ends were trimmed by 6 bases and 5 bases, with 10 bases remaining between them. The CDR3 here is CSAEQGTEAFF. The CDR3 coding sequence is TGCAGTGCGGAACAGGGAACTGAAGCTTTCTTT.

The chain combines TRBV5-6 with TRBJ2-5, with 11 bases fitting TRBD2. V lost 4 bases, J lost 5 bases, and 13 bases stayed unmatched. Germline-derived CDR1 and CDR2 are SGHDT and YYEEEE. The CDR3 runs 17 residues. In DNA form, the CDR3 reads TGTGCCAGCAGCCTCCAACTAGCGGGGGCGCTCAGGGAGACCCAGTACTTC. Translating it yields CASSLQLAGALRETQYF.

The rearrangement joins TRBV30 to TRBJ2-3; D is perhaps TRBD2 (6 bases). CDR3 length: 15 residues. V was cut by 1 base and J by 2 bases, with 13 bases left in between. The germline V gene encodes CDR1 GTSNPN and CDR2 SVGIG (reference sequence). CDR3 loop: CAWSGTGLLTDTQYF. CDR3 nucleotide sequence: TGTGCCTGGAGTGGGACGGGACTCCTCACAGATACGCAGTATTTT.

The chain employs TRBV30 and TRBJ2-7; no clear D gene. The germline gives CDR1 GTSNPN, CDR2 SVGIG (reference sequence). Between the trimmed V and J ends, which lost 3 bases and 3 bases, there was a span of 15 bases. This CDR3 comprises 14 residues. CDR3 DNA sequence: TGTGCCTGGAGCCCCCCCAGGCCGGACTACGAGCAGTACTTC. Translating gives CAWSPPRPDYEQYF.

This chain uses TRBV7-9 with TRBJ1-3; D unclear. The CDR3 is made up of 17 amino acids. Germline V lookup: CDR1 SEHNR, CDR2 FQNEAQ (reference sequence). V was clipped by 5 bases and J by 0 bases, with 17 bases between them. CDR3 loop: CASSPSGRLNSGNTIYF. The CDR3, as DNA: TGTGCCAGCAGCCCCAGTGGCAGGTTGAACTCTGGAAACACCATATATTTT. Combining the CDR3 with reference TRBV7-9 and TRBJ1-3 gives the whole variable domain DTGVSQNPRHKITKRGQNVTFRCDPISEHNRLYWYRQTLGQGPEFLTYFQNEAQLEKSRLLSDRFSAERPKGSFSTLEIQRTEQGDSAMYLCASSPSGRLNSGNTIYFGEGSWLTVV.

The chain employs TRBV29-1 and TRBJ1-1, with 9 bases identical to TRBD1. Germline V gene sequence: CDR1 SQVTM, CDR2 ANQGSEA. With 5 bases clipped from V and 7 bases from J, the junction kept 5 bases outside the gene matches. The CDR3 contains 12 residues. The CDR3, as DNA: TGCAGCGTTCACCCGGACAGGGGTGAAGCTTTCTTT. It specifies CSVHPDRGEAFF.

The genes are TRBV30 and TRBJ2-5; 10 bases align to TRBD1. V dropped 4 bases and J dropped 5; count of bases not matched to a gene: 16. From germline, CDR1 is GTSNPN and CDR2 SVGIG (reference sequence). The CDR3 extends over 17 amino acids. The CDR3 region has the DNA TGTGCCTGGACTCGACCCTGGGGACAGGGGACCTGGGAGACCCAGTACTTC. Encoded protein: CAWTRPWGQGTWETQYF.

J is TRBJ2-5 and V is TRBV21-1; the table's D call of TRBD2 was not tested on the DNA. TRBV21-1 is a pseudogene segment. CDR3 length equals 14 residues. CDR3 sequence reads: CASSSNPTSGGEDF. DNA of the CDR3: TGTGCCAGCAGCTCGAACCCCACTAGCGGGGGGGAAGACTTC.

The chain recombines TRBV5-1 with TRBJ1-2, with D hard to call. CDR1 SGHRS and CDR2 YFSETQ come from the germline V gene. The CDR3 has 14 residues. Trimming left V 0 bases short and J 0 bases short, with 6 bases between. CDR3: CASSLDGANYGYTF. DNA of the CDR3: TGCGCCAGCAGCTTGGACGGGGCTAACTATGGCTACACCTTC.

The V gene is TRBV27, the J gene TRBJ2-5; D may be TRBD1 (5 bases). The CDR3 has 14 amino acids. The ends were cut back, 4 bases at V and 7 bases at J, with 16 bases in the middle. The V gene's germline CDR1 is MNHEY and CDR2 SMNVEV (reference sequence). CDR3: CASSYGMGRVTQYF. In DNA, the CDR3 is TGTGCCAGCAGTTATGGGATGGGGCGCGTGACCCAGTACTTC.

The chain couples TRBV27 to TRBJ1-2, with D possibly TRBD1 on 6 matching bases. CDR3 length: 13 amino acids. V gave up 9 bases and J gave up 4 bases, with 15 bases separating them. CDR1 and CDR2 (germline): MNHEY, SMNVEV (reference sequence). CDR3 protein: CASSDRPLYGYTF. The CDR3 DNA is TGTGCCAGTTCCGACAGGCCCCTCTATGGCTACACCTTC.

This clone was seen a handful of times. The chain joins TRBV19 to TRBJ2-1, with TRBD2 matching over 7 bases. Trimming took 3 bases from V and 6 from J; bases not matched to a gene: 11. Germline V gene lookup returns CDR1 LNHDA and CDR2 SQIVND (reference sequence). The CDR3 runs 16 residues. CDR3: CASSIEGGTGSNEQFF. CDR3 nucleotide sequence: TGTGCCAGTAGTATCGAGGGAGGGACGGGATCCAATGAGCAGTTCTTC. The full variable domain, completed using reference TRBV19 and TRBJ2-1, is DGGITQSPKYLFRKEGQNVTLSCEQNLNHDAMYWYRQDPGQGLRLIYYSQIVNDFQKGDIAEGYSVSREKKESFPLTVTSAQKNPTAFYLCASSIEGGTGSNEQFFGPGTRLTVL.

The chain uses TRBV9 and TRBJ1-5; TRBD1 is a possible D gene (5 bases). Trimming shortened V by 5 bases and J by 5 bases, and 17 bases separated the two germline ends. Per germline, CDR1 SGDLS and CDR2 YYNGEE. The CDR3 has 15 residues. Here the CDR3 DNA reads TGTGCCAGCAGTCAGGGTGTTCCAGGCGATCAGCCCCAGCATTTT. This gives the protein CASSQGVPGDQPQHF.

The rearrangement links TRBV30 to TRBJ1-5, with 11 bases matching TRBD1. With V trimmed by 5 bases and J by 6 bases, 6 bases remained unmatched. This CDR3 contains 14 residues. Germline V gives CDR1 GTSNPN, CDR2 SVGIG (reference sequence). CDR3 in amino acids: CAWHPGQGVQPQHF. In DNA form, the CDR3 reads TGTGCCTGGCATCCGGGACAGGGGGTTCAGCCCCAGCATTTT. The complete variable domain, with remaining parts taken from reference TRBV30 and TRBJ1-5, reads SQTIHQWPATLVQPVGSPLSLECTVEGTSNPNLYWYRQAAGRGLQLLFYSVGIGQISSEVPQNLSASRPQDRQFILSSKKLLLSDSGFYLCAWHPGQGVQPQHFGDGTRLSIL.

This clone was counted once. The chain combines TRBV2 with TRBJ1-1, with D possibly being TRBD1 (5 bases). The CDR3 spans 11 residues. Trimming took off 6 bases at V and 8 bases at J, with 10 bases between the two ends. Germline loops: CDR1 SNHLY, CDR2 FYNNEI. CDR3 bases: TGTGCCAGCAGGCCCCAGGGAGAAGCTTTCTTT. Residues: CASRPQGEAFF.

This clone was observed a few times. The V gene is TRBV5-6, the J gene TRBJ2-3; 7 nucleotides agree with TRBD2. The CDR3 consists of 13 residues. Trimming cost V 4 bases and J 5 bases; bases outside gene matches: 4. Looked up from germline, CDR1 is SGHDT and CDR2 is YYEEEE. CDR3 nucleotides: TGTGCCAGCAGCCGGACTAGAGGAGATACGCAGTATTTT. Its protein product is CASSRTRGDTQYF. The complete variable domain, with remaining parts taken from reference TRBV5-6 and TRBJ2-3, reads DAGVTQSPTHLIKTRGQQVTLRCSPKSGHDTVSWYQQALGQGPQFIFQYYEEEERQRGNFPDRFSGHQFPNYSSELNVNALLLGDSALYLCASSRTRGDTQYFGPGTRLTVL.

The chain employs TRBV6-1 and TRBJ2-7; TRBD2 aligns across 12 bases. Trimming removed 5 bases from V and 7 bases from J; junction bases left unmatched: 6. CDR1 MNHNS and CDR2 SASEGT come from the germline V gene. There are 14 residues in the CDR3. CDR3 sequence (DNA): TGTGCCAGCAGTCGGACTAGCGGGGACAGGGAGCAGTACTTC. This translates into CASSRTSGDREQYF.

As concerns this clone: Other DNA sequences in this sample translate to the same CDR3. The CDR3, as DNA: TGTGCCAGCAGCGTAGACTCCCAAGAGACCCAGTACTTC. This translates into CASSVDSQETQYF. The chain couples TRBV9 to TRBJ2-5; D is unclear. This CDR3 comprises 13 residues. Trimming shortened V by 0 bases and J by 1 base, and 4 bases separated the two germline ends. CDR1 is SGDLS, CDR2 YYNGEE, per germline.